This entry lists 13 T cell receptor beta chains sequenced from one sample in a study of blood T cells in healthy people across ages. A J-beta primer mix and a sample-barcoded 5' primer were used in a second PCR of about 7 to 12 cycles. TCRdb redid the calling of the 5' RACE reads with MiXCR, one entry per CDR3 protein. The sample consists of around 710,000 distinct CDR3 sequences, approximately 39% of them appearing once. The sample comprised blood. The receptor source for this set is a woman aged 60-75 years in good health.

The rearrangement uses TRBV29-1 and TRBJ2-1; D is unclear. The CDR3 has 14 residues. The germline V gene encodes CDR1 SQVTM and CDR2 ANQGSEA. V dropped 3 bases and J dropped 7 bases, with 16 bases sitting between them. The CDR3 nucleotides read TGCAGCGTTGATGGGCAAATCTCCCAGAATGAGCAGTTCTTC. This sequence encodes CSVDGQISQNEQFF.

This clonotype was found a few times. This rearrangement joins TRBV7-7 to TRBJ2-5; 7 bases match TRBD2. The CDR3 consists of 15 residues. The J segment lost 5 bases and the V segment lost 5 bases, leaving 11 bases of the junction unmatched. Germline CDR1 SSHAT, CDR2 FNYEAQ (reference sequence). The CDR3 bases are TGTGCCAGCAGCCCACCTCCGGGACTAATTGAGACCCAGTACTTC. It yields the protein CASSPPPGLIETQYF.

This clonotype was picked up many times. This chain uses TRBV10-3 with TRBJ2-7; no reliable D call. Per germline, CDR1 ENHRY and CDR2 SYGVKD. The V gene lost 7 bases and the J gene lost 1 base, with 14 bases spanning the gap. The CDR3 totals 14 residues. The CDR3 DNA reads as TGTGCCATCAACCCCCGTGGCCAGTCCTACGAGCAGTACTTC. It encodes CAINPRGQSYEQYF.

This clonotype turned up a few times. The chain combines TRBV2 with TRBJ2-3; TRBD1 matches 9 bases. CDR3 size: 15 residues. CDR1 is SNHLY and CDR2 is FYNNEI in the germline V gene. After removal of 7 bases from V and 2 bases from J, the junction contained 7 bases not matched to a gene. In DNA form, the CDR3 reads TGTGCCAGCAATCGACAGGGGGGGCACACAGATACGCAGTATTTT. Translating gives CASNRQGGHTDTQYF.

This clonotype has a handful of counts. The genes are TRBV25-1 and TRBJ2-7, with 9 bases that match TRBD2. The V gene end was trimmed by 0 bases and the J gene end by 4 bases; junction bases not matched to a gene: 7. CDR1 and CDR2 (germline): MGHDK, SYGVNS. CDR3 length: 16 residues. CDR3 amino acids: CASSEYGAGGSYEQYF. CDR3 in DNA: TGTGCCAGCAGTGAATATGGAGCGGGAGGATCGTACGAGCAGTACTTC.

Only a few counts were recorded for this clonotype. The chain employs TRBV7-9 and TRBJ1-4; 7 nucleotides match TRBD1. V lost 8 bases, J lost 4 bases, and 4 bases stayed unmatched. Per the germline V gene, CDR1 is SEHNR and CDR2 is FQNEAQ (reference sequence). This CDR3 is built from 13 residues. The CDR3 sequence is CASETGINEKLFF. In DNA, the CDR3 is TGTGCCAGCGAGACAGGGATTAATGAAAAACTGTTTTTT.

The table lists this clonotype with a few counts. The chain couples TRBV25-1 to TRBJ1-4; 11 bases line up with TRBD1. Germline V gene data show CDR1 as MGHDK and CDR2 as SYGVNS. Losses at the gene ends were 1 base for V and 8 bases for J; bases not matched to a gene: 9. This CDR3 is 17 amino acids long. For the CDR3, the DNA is TGTGCCAGCAGTGAATTTGGAGGACAGGGGGCAAAAGAAAAACTGTTTTTT. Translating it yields CASSEFGGQGAKEKLFF.

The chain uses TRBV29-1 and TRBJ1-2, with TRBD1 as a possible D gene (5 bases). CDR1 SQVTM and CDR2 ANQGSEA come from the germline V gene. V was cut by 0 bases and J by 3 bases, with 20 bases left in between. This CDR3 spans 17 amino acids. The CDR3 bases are TGCAGCGTTGAAGATTGGGGGAGCATGAGTATCGACTATGGCTACACCTTC. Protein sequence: CSVEDWGSMSIDYGYTF.

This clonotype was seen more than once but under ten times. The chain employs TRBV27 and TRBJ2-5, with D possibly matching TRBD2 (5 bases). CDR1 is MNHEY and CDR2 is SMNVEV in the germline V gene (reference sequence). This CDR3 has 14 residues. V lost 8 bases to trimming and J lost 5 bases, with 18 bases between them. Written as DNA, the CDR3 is TGTGCCAGCGGAGAGATAGAGGGCCGGGAGACCCAGTACTTC. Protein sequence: CASGEIEGRETQYF.

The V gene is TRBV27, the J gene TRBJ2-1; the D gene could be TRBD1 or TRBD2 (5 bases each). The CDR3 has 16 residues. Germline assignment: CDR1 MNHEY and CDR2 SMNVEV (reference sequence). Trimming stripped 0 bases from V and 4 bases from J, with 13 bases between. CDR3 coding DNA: TGTGCCAGCAGTTTATCTAGCGTGGGACGGTACAATGAGCAGTTCTTC. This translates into CASSLSSVGRYNEQFF.

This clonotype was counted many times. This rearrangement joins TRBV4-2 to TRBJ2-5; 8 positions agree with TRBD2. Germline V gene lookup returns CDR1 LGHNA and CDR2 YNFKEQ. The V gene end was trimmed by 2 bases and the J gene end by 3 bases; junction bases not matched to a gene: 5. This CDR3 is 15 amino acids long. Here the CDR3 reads CASSQYSGVKETQYF. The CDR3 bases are TGTGCCAGCAGCCAATATAGCGGGGTCAAAGAGACCCAGTACTTC.

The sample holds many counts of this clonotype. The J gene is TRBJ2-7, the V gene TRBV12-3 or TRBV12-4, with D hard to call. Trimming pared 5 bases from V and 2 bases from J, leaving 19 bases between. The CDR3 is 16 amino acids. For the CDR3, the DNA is TGTGCCAGCAGTGATTCCCTAAGGTTAGGGACCTACGAGCAGTACTTC. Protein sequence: CASSDSLRLGTYEQYF.

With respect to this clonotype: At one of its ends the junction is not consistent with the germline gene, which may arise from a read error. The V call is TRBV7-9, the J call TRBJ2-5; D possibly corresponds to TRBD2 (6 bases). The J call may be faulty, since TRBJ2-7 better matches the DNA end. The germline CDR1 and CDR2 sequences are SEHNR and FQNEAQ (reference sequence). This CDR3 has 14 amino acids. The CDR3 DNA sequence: TGTGCCGGCAGCTTAGGAGGGAATGGGTACGAGCAGTACTTC. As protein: CAGSLGGNGYEQYF.